This T cell receptor beta chain was recorded in a study of metastatic and nonmetastatic thyroid tumors. V lost 8 bases and J lost 6, with 20 bases in between. The CDR3 covers 15 residues. TCRdb re-called clones via MiXCR from the PCR reads. The sample lists tens of thousands of clones; roughly a third were seen once. No treatment of any kind had been given to any patient before thyroid surgery. A few counts support this clone. This chain joins TRBV12-3 or TRBV12-4 and TRBJ2-1, with D possibly TRBD2 on 7 matching bases. This TCR was sampled from a female donor with papillary thyroid cancer or a benign thyroid nodule (not recorded which). Some clones in this sample may be carry-over from other donors' samples. Sequenced material: tumor tissue. The CDR3 DNA sequence: TGTGCCAGCCGCCTGGGGGGGGCAATCTCCAATGAGCAGTTCTTC. Protein sequence: CASRLGGAISNEQFF.